Here is one TCR beta chain with its context. The data were obtained in a study of shared clonotypes between healthy human individuals. Authors' analysis steps: Junction-only sequences without quality scores were provided by ImmunoSEQ, so filtering was different. TCRdb's copy holds only in-frame clones and misses some; the assay was immunoSEQ multiplex PCR. V and J calls and clone size are copied from that table; D and trimming were computed from the DNA. The table includes 97,000 or so clones, around half detected once. The CDR3 has 15 residues. Trimming cost V 4 bases and J 8 bases, with 23 bases left between them. Germline lookup yields CDR1 GTSNPN and CDR2 SVGIG (reference sequence).

This sequence originates from a woman between 40 and 55 years old in good health. Some clones in this sample may be carry-over from other donors' samples. Sequencing was done on a sample of PBMCs. The chain combines TRBV30 with TRBJ1-2; D call uncertain. CDR3 residues: CAWTKASNAAGGYTF. The CDR3 nucleotides read TGTGCCTGGACAAAAGCAAGTAACGCCGCTGGCGGCTACACCTTC.